Each of the 4 T cell receptor beta chains below was sequenced from the same sample in a study of blood T cell repertoires in COVID-19. Libraries were prepared by immunoSEQ multiplex PCR; TCRdb keeps only in-frame clonotypes and omits some of them. In the table there are 60,000 to 65,000 clones, around 80% of which are singletons. Sequenced input: peripheral blood. The receptors derive from a woman aged 55-70 years with acute or convalescent COVID-19.

A note on this clone: This specimen includes other DNA sequences encoding the same CDR3. The chain employs TRBV11-2 and TRBJ1-3, with 10 nucleotides matching TRBD1. Trimming at V came to 1 base and at J to 1 base, leaving 1 base not matched to a gene. Germline V gene data show CDR1 as SGHAT and CDR2 as FQNNGV. The CDR3 has 16 residues. The CDR3 coding sequence is TGTGCCAGCAGCTTAGGGACAGGGGGTTCTGGAAACACCATATATTTT. Protein: CASSLGTGGSGNTIYF.

The chain combines TRBV10-3 with TRBJ2-3; 11 bases line up with TRBD2. V lost 6 bases to trimming and J lost 1 base; unmatched junction nucleotides: 15. Germline assignment: CDR1 ENHRY and CDR2 SYGVKD. The CDR3 runs to 19 residues. The CDR3 spells CAIRRFSGGASGGTDTQYF. The CDR3 nucleotides read TGTGCCATCAGGAGGTTTAGCGGGGGGGCATCAGGGGGCACAGATACGCAGTATTTT.

The chain carries TRBV10-2 and TRBJ1-5, with D hard to call. Germline CDR1 WSHSY, CDR2 SAAADI. V lost 2 bases, J lost 7 bases, and 6 bases lay in between. The CDR3 totals 12 residues. The CDR3 is CASSEVGQPQHF. DNA for the CDR3: TGCGCCAGCAGTGAGGTTGGCCAGCCCCAGCATTTT.

This clone was seen more than once but under ten times. The CDR3 nucleotides are TGTGCCAGCAGTTCCGACAGCTCGGCTTCACCCCTCCACTTT. Its translation is CASSSDSSASPLHF. The chain employs TRBV6-6 and TRBJ1-6, with a possible D match to TRBD1 (5 bases). The V and J ends lost 4 bases and 9 bases respectively, with 13 bases between them. Germline assignment: CDR1 MNHNY and CDR2 SVGAGI (reference sequence). CDR3 length: 14 amino acids.